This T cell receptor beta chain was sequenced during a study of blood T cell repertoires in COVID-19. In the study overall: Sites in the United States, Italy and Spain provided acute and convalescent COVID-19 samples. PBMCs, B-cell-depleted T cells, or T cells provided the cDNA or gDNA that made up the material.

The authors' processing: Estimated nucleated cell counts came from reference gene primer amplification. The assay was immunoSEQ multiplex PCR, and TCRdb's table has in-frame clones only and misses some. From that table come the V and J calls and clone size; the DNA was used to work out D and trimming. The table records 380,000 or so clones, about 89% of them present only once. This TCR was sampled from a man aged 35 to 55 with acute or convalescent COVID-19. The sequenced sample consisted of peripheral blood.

The CDR3 bases are TGTGCCAGCAGTGAGAGGTACTCACTGGGCACAGATACGCAGTATTTT. Protein sequence: CASSERYSLGTDTQYF. The rearrangement uses TRBV6-1 and TRBJ2-3; D gene unclear. The CDR3 is 16 amino acids. Germline V gives CDR1 MNHNS, CDR2 SASEGT. Between the trimmed V and J ends, which lost 3 bases and 1 base, there was a span of 14 bases.